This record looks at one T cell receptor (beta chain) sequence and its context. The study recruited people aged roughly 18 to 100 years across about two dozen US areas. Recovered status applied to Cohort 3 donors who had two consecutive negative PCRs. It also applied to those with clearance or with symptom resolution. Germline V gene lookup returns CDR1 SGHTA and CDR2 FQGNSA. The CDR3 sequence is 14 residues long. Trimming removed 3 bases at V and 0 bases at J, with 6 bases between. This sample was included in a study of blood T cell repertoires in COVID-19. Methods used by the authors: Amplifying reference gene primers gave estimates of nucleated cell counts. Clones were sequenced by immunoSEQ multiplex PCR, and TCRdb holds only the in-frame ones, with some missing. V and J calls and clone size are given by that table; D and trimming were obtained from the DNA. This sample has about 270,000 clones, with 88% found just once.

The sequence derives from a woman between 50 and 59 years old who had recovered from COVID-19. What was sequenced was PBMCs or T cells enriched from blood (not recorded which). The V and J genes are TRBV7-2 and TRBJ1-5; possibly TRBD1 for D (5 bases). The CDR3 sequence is CASSFRDSNQPQHF. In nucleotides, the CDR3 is TGTGCCAGCAGCTTCAGGGATAGCAATCAGCCCCAGCATTTT.